Listed below are T cell receptor beta chains from one sample, sequenced in a study of blood T cell repertoires in COVID-19. Produced via immunoSEQ multiplex PCR; TCRdb's table is partial and in-frame only. The sample records about 280,000 clones, roughly 90% being singletons. Input material: peripheral blood. The source of these receptors is a man between 18 and 35 years old with active or convalescent COVID-19. The conserved cysteine and the conserved F or W are not part of the CDR3 here. A D gene is named only where the DNA matches it firmly.

J gene	D gene	V gene	CDR3 protein
TRBJ1-2	-	TRBV19	ASRVGASYGYT
TRBJ2-1	TRBD2	TRBV9	ASSPRLAGGYNEQF
TRBJ2-7	-	TRBV5-1	ASSSQGSYEQY
TRBJ1-6	-	TRBV10-3	AISSTTGSSYNSPLH
TRBJ2-7	-	TRBV12-5	ASGLGLTISRDEQY
TRBJ2-7	-	TRBV9	ASSVGGRNAYEQY
TRBJ1-2	TRBD1	TRBV5-1	ASRYGTGAGYT
TRBJ2-7	-	TRBV11-2	ASSLEQGSYEQY
TRBJ2-2	-	TRBV28	ASGLGANTGELF
TRBJ1-2	-	TRBV6-2/TRBV6-3	ASSYPTATNYGYT
TRBJ2-7	-	TRBV9	ASSVDPAGVSYEQY
TRBJ2-2	-	TRBV19	ASTAASVAGELF
TRBJ1-1	-	TRBV6-5	ASSRGDTEAF
TRBJ2-2	TRBD2	TRBV20-1	SASGGDTGELF
TRBJ2-3	TRBD2	TRBV7-2	ASSQVAGFSTDTQY
TRBJ1-5	-	TRBV7-9	ASSLDKETHQPQH
TRBJ2-5	TRBD2	TRBV11-2	ASSLVAGGPREQETQY
TRBJ2-1	TRBD1	TRBV6-5	ASTNRGQGEQF
TRBJ1-5	-	TRBV4-3	ASSQGHYSNQPQH
TRBJ1-2	-	TRBV7-9	ASSHGQNYGYT
TRBJ1-1	-	TRBV19	ASSIYQGSAEAF
TRBJ2-5	-	TRBV6-5	ASTFEATETQY
TRBJ1-5	-	TRBV5-5	ASSLDRESQPQH
TRBJ1-2	-	TRBV19	ATWAGYGYT
TRBJ1-5	-	TRBV6-5	ASSWTANQPQH
TRBJ2-3	TRBD2	TRBV27	ASSQISLAGGSLDTQY
TRBJ2-3	TRBD2	TRBV6-5	ASSLDLRGDTQY
TRBJ2-5	-	TRBV21-1	ASSNLGLVYFLEETQY
TRBJ1-6	TRBD1	TRBV7-9	ASINRGTGGSPLH
TRBJ1-2	TRBD1	TRBV10-3	AIRDRDRGYGYT
TRBJ2-1	TRBD1	TRBV10-3	AIRGTVYNEQF